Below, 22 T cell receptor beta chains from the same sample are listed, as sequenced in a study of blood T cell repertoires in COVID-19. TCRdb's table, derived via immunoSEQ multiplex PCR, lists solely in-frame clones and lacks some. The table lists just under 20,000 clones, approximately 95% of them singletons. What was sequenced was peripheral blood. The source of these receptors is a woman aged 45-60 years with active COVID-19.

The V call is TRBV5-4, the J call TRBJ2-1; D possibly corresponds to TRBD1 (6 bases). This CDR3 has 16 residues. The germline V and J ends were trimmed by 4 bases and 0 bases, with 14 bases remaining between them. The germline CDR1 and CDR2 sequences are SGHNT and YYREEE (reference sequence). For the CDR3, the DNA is TGTGCCAGCAGCCCCCCCCAGGGGATCTCCTACAATGAGCAGTTCTTC. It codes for CASSPPQGISYNEQFF.

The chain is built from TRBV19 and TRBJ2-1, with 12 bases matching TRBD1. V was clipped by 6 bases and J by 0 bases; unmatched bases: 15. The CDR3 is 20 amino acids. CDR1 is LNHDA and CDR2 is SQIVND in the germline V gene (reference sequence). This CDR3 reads CASRKDGTGGPGSSYNEQFF. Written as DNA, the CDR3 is TGTGCCAGTAGAAAAGACGGGACAGGGGGCCCGGGATCCTCCTACAATGAGCAGTTCTTC.

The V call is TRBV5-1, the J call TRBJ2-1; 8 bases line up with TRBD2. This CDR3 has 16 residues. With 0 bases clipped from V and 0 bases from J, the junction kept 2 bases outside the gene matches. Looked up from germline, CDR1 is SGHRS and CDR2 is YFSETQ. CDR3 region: CASSLESGGSYNEQFF. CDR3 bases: TGCGCCAGCAGCTTGGAAAGCGGGGGCTCCTACAATGAGCAGTTCTTC.

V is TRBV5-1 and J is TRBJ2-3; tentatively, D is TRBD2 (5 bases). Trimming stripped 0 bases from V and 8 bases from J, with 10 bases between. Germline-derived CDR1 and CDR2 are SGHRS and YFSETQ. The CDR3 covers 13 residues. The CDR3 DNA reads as TGCGCCAGCAGCTTGGTTGGGAGAAGTACGCAGTATTTT. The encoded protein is CASSLVGRSTQYF.

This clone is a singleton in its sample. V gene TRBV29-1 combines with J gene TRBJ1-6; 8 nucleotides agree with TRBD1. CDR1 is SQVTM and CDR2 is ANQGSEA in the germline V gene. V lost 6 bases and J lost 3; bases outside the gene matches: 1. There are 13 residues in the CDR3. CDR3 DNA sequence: TGCAGCGTCGGACAGGGCTATAATTCACCCCTCCACTTT. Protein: CSVGQGYNSPLHF.

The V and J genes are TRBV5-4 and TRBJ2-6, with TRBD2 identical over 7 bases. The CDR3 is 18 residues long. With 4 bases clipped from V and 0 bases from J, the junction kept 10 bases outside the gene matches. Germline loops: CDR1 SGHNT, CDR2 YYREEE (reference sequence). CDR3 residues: CASSRGLGGTSGANVLTF. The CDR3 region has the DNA TGTGCCAGCAGCCGGGGCTTGGGGGGGACCTCTGGGGCCAACGTCCTGACTTTC.

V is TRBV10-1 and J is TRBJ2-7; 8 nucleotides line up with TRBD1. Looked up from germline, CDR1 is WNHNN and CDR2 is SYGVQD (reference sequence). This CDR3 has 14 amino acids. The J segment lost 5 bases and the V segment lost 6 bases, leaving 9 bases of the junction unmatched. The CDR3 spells CASRRTGPGHEQYF. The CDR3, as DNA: TGCGCCAGCAGGAGGACAGGGCCTGGGCACGAGCAGTACTTC.

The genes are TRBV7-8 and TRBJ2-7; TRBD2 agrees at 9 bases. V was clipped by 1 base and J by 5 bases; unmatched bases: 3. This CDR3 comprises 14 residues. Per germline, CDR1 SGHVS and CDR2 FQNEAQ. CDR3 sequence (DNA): TGTGCCAGCAGCTTAGTAGCGGGAGCCGACGAGCAGTACTTC. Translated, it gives CASSLVAGADEQYF.

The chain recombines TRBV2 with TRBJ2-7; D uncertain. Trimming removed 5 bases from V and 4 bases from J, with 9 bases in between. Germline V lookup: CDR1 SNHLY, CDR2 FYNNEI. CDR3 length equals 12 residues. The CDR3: CASSYTEYEQYF. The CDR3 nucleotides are TGTGCCAGCAGTTACACGGAGTACGAGCAGTACTTC.

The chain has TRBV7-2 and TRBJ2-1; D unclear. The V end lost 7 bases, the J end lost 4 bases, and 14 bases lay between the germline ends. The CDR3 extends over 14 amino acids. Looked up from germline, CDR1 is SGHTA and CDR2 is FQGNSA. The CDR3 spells CASTPSWSYNEQFF. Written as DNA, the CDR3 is TGTGCCAGCACCCCCAGTTGGTCTTACAATGAGCAGTTCTTC.

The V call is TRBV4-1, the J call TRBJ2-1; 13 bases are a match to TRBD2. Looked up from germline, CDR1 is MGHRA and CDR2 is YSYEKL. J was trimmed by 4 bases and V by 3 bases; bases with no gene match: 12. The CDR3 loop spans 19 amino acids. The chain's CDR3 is CASSHRGLAGRVRYNEQFF. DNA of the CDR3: TGCGCCAGCAGCCACCGGGGACTAGCGGGGAGGGTAAGGTACAATGAGCAGTTCTTC.

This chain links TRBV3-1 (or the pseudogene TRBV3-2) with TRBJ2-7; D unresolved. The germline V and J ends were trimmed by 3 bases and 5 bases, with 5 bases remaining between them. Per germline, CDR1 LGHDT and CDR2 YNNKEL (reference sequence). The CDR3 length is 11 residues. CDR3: CASSHLHEQYF. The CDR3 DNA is TGTGCCAGCAGCCACCTTCACGAGCAGTACTTC.

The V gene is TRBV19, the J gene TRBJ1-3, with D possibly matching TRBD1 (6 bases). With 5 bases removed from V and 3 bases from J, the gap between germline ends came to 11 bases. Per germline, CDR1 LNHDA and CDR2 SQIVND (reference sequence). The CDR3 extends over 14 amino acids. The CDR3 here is CASSSTGYGNTIYF. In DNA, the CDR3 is TGTGCCAGTAGTTCGACAGGTTATGGAAACACCATATATTTT.

Here the CDR3 DNA reads TGTGCCAGTAGCCCCGAGGTTGTCTTTGCAACTAATGAAAAACTGTTTTTT. Translation: CASSPEVVFATNEKLFF. V and J are TRBV19 and TRBJ1-4, with D unresolved. Germline V gives CDR1 LNHDA, CDR2 SQIVND (reference sequence). The V gene lost 6 bases and the J gene lost 0 bases, with 17 bases spanning the gap. The CDR3 covers 17 residues.

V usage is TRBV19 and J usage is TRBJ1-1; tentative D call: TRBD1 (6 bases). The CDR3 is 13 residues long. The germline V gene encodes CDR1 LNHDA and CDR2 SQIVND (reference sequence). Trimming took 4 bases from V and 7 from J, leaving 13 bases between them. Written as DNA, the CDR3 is TGTGCCAGTAGTACTCGACAGGTTGGTGAAGCTTTCTTT. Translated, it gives CASSTRQVGEAFF. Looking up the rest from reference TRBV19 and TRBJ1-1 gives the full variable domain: DGGITQSPKYLFRKEGQNVTLSCEQNLNHDAMYWYRQDPGQGLRLIYYSQIVNDFQKGDIAEGYSVSREKKESFPLTVTSAQKNPTAFYLCASSTRQVGEAFFGQGTRLTVV.

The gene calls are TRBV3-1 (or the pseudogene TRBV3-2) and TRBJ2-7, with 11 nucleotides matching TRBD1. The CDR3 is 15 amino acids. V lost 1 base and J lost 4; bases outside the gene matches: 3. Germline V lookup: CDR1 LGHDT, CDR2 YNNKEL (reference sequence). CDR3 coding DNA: TGTGCCAGCAGCCAAGGGACAGGGGGCTTGTACGAGCAGTACTTC. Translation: CASSQGTGGLYEQYF.

CDR3 amino acids: CASSVVGTLPRDVSSGSLDEQYF. As DNA, the CDR3 is TGTGCCAGCAGCGTAGTCGGGACCTTGCCCCGGGACGTCTCTAGCGGGAGTCTGGACGAGCAGTACTTC. The chain carries TRBV9 and TRBJ2-7; 10 bases are shared with TRBD2. CDR1 and CDR2 (germline): SGDLS, YYNGEE. CDR3 size: 23 residues. V lost 0 bases, J lost 5 bases, and 29 bases stayed unmatched.

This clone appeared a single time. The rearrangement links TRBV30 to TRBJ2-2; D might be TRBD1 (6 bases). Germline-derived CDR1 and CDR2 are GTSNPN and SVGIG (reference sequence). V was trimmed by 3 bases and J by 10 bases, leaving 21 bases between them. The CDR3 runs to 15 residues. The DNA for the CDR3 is TGTGCCTGGAGCCCAGAAGGGGGTGCATTTTCGGAGCTGTTTTTT. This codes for CAWSPEGGAFSELFF.

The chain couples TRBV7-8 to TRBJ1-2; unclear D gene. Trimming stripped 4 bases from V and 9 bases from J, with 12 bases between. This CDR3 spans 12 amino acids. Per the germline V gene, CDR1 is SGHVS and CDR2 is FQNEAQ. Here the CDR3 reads CASSSNTLSYTF. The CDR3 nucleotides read TGTGCCAGCAGCTCGAATACTCTGAGCTACACCTTC. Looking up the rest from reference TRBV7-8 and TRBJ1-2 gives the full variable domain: GAGVSQSPRYKVAKRGQDVALRCDPISGHVSLFWYQQALGQGPEFLTYFQNEAQLDKSGLPSDRFFAERPEGSVSTLKIQRTQQEDSAVYLCASSSNTLSYTFGSGTRLTVV.

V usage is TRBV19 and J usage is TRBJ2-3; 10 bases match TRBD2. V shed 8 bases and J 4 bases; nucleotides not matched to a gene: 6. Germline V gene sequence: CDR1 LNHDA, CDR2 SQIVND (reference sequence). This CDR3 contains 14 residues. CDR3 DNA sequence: TGTGCCAGTCGATATAGCGGGAGGTCAGATACGCAGTATTTT. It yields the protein CASRYSGRSDTQYF. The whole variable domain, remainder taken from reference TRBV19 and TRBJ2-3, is DGGITQSPKYLFRKEGQNVTLSCEQNLNHDAMYWYRQDPGQGLRLIYYSQIVNDFQKGDIAEGYSVSREKKESFPLTVTSAQKNPTAFYLCASRYSGRSDTQYFGPGTRLTVL.

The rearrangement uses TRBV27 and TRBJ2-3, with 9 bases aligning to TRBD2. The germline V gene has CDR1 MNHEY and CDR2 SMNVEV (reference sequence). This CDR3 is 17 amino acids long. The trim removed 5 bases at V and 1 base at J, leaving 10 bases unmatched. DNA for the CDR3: TGTGCCAGCAGTACCGAAATAGCGGGAGACGGCACAGATACGCAGTATTTT. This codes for CASSTEIAGDGTDTQYF.

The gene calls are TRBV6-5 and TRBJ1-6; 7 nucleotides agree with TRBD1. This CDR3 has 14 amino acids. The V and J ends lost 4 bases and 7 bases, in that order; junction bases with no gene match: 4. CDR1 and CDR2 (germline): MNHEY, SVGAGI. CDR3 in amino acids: CASSLQGNNSPLHF. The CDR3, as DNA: TGTGCCAGCAGTTTACAGGGGAACAATTCACCCCTCCACTTT.